This T cell receptor (beta chain) was identified during a study of patients and donors after allogeneic stem cell transplantation. Germline CDR1 reads SGDLS; CDR2 reads YYNGEE. Trimming removed 4 bases from V and 7 bases from J, with 18 bases in between. The CDR3 extends over 14 amino acids. TCRdb re-called the RT-PCR reads through MiXCR, storing one row per CDR3 protein. The table includes some 10,000 distinct CDR3 sequences, roughly 4.3% detected once. Ten or more counts support this clonotype. Source material: blood, either unsorted or a sorted T cell fraction (not recorded which). The TCR sequence derives from a human donor who was either an allogeneic HSCT recipient or a stem cell or donor lymphocyte infusion donor (not recorded which). It is not recorded whose cells these are; they may come from a transplant donor. The chain is built from TRBV9 and TRBJ2-7; D might be TRBD2 (7 bases). CDR3: CASSPLGGALEQYF. CDR3 sequence (DNA): TGTGCCAGCAGCCCGCTAGGGGGGGCGCTTGAGCAGTACTTC.